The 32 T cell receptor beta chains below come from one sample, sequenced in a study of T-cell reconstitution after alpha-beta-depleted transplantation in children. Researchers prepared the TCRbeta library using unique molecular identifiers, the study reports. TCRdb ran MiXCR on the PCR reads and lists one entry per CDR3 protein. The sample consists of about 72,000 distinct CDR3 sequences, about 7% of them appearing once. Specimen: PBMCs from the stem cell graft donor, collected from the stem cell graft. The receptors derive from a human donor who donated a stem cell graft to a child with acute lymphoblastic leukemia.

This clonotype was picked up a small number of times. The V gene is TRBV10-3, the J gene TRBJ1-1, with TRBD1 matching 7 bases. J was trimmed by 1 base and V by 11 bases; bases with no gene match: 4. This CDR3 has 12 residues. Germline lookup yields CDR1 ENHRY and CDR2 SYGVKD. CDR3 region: CAARQGNTEAFF. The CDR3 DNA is TGTGCCGCCAGACAGGGGAACACTGAAGCTTTCTTT.

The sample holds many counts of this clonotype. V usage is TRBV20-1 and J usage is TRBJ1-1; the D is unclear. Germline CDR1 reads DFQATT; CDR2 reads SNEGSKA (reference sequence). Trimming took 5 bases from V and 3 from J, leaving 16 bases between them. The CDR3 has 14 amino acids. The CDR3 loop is CSAPPYRGYTEAFF. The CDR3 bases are TGCAGTGCTCCACCGTATCGGGGATACACTGAAGCTTTCTTT.

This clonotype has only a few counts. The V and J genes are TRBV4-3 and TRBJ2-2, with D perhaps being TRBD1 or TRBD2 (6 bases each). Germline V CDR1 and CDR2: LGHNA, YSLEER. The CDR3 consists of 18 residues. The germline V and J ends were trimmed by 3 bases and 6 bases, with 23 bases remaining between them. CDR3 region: CASSQRPHGGDFPGELFF. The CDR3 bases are TGCGCCAGCAGCCAGAGGCCCCACGGGGGCGATTTTCCCGGGGAGCTGTTTTTT.

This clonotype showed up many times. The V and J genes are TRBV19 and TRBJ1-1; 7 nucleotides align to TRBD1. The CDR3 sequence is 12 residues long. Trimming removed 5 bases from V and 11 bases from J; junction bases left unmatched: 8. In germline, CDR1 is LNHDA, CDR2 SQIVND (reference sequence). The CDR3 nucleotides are TGTGCCAGTAGTGGACAGGTTAGTCCGGCTTTCTTT. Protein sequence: CASSGQVSPAFF. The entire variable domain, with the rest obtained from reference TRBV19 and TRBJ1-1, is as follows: DGGITQSPKYLFRKEGQNVTLSCEQNLNHDAMYWYRQDPGQGLRLIYYSQIVNDFQKGDIAEGYSVSREKKESFPLTVTSAQKNPTAFYLCASSGQVSPAFFGQGTRLTVV.

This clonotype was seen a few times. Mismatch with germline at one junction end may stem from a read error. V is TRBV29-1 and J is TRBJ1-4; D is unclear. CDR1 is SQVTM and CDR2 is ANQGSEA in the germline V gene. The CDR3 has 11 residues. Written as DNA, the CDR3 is TGCAGCGTTGAAGAGGACTTAGGATGGATATTT. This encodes CSVEEDLGWIF.

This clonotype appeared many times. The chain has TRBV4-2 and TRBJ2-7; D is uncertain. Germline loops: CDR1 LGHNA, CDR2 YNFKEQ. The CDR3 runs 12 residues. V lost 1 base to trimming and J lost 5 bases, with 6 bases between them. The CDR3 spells CASSQGLDEQYF. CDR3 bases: TGTGCCAGCAGCCAAGGTCTTGACGAGCAGTACTTC.

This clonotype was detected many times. This chain's CDR3 is CASSRGGGQPQHF. CDR3 sequence (DNA): TGTGCCAGTTCGAGGGGGGGAGGCCAGCCCCAGCATTTT. This rearrangement joins TRBV7-9 to TRBJ1-5; a weak D match, TRBD1 (6 bases). Germline V gene sequence: CDR1 SEHNR, CDR2 FQNEAQ (reference sequence). V was shortened by 9 bases and J by 7 bases, with 16 bases between the two germline ends. This CDR3 contains 13 residues. The entire variable domain, with the rest obtained from reference TRBV7-9 and TRBJ1-5, is as follows: DTGVSQNPRHKITKRGQNVTFRCDPISEHNRLYWYRQTLGQGPEFLTYFQNEAQLEKSRLLSDRFSAERPKGSFSTLEIQRTEQGDSAMYLCASSRGGGQPQHFGDGTRLSIL.

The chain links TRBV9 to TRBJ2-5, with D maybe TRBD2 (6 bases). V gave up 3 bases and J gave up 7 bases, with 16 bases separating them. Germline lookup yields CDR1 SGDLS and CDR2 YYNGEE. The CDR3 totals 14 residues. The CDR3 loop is CASSALAVVGTQYF. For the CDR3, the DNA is TGTGCCAGCAGCGCATTAGCGGTGGTGGGGACCCAGTACTTC. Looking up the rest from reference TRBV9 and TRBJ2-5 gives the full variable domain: DSGVTQTPKHLITATGQRVTLRCSPRSGDLSVYWYQQSLDQGLQFLIQYYNGEERAKGNILERFSAQQFPDLHSELNLSSLELGDSALYFCASSALAVVGTQYFGPGTRLLVL.

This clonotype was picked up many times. The CDR3 loop reads CASSTRRLGTEAFF. DNA of the CDR3: TGTGCCAGCAGCACGAGACGATTAGGCACTGAAGCTTTCTTT. J is TRBJ1-1 and V is TRBV7-2; no firm D call. This CDR3 contains 14 residues. Deletions cut 5 bases from V and 4 bases from J, with 14 bases between. Germline CDR1 and CDR2: SGHTA and FQGNSA. The full variable domain, rest sourced from reference TRBV7-2 and TRBJ1-1, is GAGVSQSPSNKVTEKGKDVELRCDPISGHTALYWYRQSLGQGLEFLIYFQGNSAPDKSGLPSDRFSAERTGGSVSTLTIQRTQQEDSAVYLCASSTRRLGTEAFFGQGTRLTVV.

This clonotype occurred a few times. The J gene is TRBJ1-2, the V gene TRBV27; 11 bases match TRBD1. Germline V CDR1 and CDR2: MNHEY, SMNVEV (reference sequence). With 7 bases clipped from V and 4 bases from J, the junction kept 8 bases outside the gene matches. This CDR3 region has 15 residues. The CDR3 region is CASTLSGTGGYGYTF. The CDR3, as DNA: TGTGCCAGCACCCTGTCCGGGACAGGGGGCTATGGCTACACCTTC.

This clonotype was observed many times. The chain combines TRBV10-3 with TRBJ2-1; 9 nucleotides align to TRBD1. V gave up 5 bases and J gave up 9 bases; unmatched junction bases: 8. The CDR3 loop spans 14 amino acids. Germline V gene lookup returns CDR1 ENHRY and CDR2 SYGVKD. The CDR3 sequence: CAISKGTGLLEQFF. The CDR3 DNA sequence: TGTGCCATCAGTAAAGGGACAGGGCTCCTTGAGCAGTTCTTC.

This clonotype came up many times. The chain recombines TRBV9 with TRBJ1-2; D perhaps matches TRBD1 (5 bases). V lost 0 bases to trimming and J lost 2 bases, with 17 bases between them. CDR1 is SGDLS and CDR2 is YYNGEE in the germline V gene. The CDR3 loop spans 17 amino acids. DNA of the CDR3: TGTGCCAGCAGCGTAGGCATCCCCTTACAGGAGAACTATGGCTACACCTTC. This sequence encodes CASSVGIPLQENYGYTF.

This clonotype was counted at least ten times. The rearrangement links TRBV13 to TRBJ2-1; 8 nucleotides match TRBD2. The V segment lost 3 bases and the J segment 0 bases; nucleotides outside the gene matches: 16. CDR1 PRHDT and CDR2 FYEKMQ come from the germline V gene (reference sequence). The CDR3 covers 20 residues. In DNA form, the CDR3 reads TGTGCCAGCAGCTTTCTGGCGGGGGGCGACGTTACTTCCTCCTACAATGAGCAGTTCTTC. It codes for CASSFLAGGDVTSSYNEQFF.

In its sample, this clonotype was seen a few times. CDR3 DNA: TGTGCCAGCAGTTTGACGGGGAACAGTTCACCCCTCCACTTT. This codes for CASSLTGNSSPLHF. This sequence joins TRBV28 and TRBJ1-6; D is undetermined. Between the trimmed V and J ends, which lost 3 bases and 9 bases, there was a span of 12 bases. The CDR3 sequence is 14 residues long. In germline, CDR1 is MDHEN, CDR2 SYDVKM.

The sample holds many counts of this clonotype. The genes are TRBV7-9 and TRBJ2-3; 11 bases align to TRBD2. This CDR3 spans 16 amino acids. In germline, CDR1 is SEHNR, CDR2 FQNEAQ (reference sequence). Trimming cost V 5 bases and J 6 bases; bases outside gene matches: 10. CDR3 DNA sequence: TGTGCCAGCAGCGGGACTAGCGGTTCTGTGTTTGATACGCAGTATTTT. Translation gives CASSGTSGSVFDTQYF.

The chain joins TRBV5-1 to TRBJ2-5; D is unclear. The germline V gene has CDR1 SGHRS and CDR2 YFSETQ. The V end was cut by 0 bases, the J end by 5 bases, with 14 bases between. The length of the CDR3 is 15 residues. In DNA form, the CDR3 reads TGCGCCAGCAGCTTGGAACTTATTGGGCAGGAGACCCAGTACTTC. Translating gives CASSLELIGQETQYF.

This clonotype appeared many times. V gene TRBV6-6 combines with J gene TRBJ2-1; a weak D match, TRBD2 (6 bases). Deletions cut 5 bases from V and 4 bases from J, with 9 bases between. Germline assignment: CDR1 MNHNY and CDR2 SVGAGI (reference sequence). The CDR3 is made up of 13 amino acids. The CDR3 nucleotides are TGTGCCAGCAGTCGGGGACTTTACAATGAGCAGTTCTTC. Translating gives CASSRGLYNEQFF.

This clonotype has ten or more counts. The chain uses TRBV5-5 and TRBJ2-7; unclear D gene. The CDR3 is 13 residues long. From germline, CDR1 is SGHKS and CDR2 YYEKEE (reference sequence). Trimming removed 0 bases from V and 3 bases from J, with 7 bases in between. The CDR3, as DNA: TGTGCCAGCAGCTTGGGGCCCCACTACGAGCAGTACTTC. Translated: CASSLGPHYEQYF.

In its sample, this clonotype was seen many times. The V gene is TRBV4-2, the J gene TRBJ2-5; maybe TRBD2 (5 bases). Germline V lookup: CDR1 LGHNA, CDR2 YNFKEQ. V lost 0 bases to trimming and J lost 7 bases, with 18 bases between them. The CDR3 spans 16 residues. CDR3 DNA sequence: TGTGCCAGCAGCCAAGATGGCCCCCCAGCCCGGGGGACCCAGTACTTC. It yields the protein CASSQDGPPARGTQYF.

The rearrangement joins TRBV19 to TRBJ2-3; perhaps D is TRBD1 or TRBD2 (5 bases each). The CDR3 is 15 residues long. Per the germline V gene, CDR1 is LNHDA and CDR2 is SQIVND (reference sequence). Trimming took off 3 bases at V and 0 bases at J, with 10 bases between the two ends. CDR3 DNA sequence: TGTGCCAGTAGTATGGGGGTCGCTAGCACAGATACGCAGTATTTT. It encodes CASSMGVASTDTQYF.

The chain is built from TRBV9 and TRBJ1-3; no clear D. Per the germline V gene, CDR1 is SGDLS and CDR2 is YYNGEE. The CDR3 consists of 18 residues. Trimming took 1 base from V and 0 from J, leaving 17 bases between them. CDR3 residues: CASSVSVGQSGSGNTIYF. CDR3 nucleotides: TGTGCCAGCAGCGTATCAGTAGGGCAGTCCGGCTCTGGAAACACCATATATTTT.

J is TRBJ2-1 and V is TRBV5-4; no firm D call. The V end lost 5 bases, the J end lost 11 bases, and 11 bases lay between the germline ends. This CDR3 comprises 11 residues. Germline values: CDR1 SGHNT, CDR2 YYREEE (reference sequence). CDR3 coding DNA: TGTGCCAGCAGATCCGCGAGAAAGCAGTTCTTC. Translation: CASRSARKQFF.

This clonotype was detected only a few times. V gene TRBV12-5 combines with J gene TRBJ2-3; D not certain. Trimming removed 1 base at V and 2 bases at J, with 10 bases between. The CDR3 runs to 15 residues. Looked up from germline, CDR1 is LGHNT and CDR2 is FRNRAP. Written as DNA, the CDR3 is TGTGCTAGTGGTTTGGCCCTACAGACCACAGATACGCAGTATTTT. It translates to CASGLALQTTDTQYF.

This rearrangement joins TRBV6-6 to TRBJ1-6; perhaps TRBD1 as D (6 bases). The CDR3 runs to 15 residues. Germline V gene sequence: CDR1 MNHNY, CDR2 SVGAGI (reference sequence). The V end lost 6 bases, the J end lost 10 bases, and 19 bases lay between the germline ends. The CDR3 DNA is TGTGCCAGCAGCCGCCCGACCGGGACACGCTCACCCCTCCACTTT. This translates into CASSRPTGTRSPLHF.

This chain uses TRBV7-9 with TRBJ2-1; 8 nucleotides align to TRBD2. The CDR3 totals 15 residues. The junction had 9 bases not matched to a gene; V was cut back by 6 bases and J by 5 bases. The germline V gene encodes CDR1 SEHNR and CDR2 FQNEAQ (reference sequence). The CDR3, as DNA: TGTGCCAGCAGATCCGGGACTAGGTCCAACAATGAGCAGTTCTTC. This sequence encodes CASRSGTRSNNEQFF.

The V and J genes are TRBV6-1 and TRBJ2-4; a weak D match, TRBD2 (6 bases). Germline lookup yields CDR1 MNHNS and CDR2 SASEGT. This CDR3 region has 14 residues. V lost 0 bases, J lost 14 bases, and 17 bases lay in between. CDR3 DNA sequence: TGTGCCAGCAGTGAAGCTCGGGGGAATGGAGCTGAGTACTTC. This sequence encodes CASSEARGNGAEYF.

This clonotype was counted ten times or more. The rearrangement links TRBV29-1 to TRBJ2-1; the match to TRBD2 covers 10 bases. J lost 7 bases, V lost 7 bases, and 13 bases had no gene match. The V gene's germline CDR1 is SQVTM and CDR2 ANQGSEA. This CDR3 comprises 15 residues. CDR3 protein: CSADWTSGIRNEQFF. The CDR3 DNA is TGCAGCGCCGACTGGACTAGCGGAATAAGGAATGAGCAGTTCTTC.

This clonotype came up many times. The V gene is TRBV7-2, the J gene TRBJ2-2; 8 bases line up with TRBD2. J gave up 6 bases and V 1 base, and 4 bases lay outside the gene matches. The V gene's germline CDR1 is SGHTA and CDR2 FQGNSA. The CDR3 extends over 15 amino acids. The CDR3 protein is CASSLGGLAPGELFF. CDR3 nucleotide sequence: TGTGCCAGCAGCTTAGGCGGACTAGCTCCCGGGGAGCTGTTTTTT. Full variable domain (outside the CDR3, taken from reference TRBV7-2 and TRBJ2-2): GAGVSQSPSNKVTEKGKDVELRCDPISGHTALYWYRQSLGQGLEFLIYFQGNSAPDKSGLPSDRFSAERTGGSVSTLTIQRTQQEDSAVYLCASSLGGLAPGELFFGEGSRLTVL.

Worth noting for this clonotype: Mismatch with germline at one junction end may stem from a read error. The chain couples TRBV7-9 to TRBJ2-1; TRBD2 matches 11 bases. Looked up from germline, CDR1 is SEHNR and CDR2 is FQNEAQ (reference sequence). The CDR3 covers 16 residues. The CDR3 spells CASSLAGTSGYNEQFF. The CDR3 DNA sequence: TGTGCCAGCAGCCTAGCAGGGACTAGCGGTTACAATGAGCAGTTCTTC.

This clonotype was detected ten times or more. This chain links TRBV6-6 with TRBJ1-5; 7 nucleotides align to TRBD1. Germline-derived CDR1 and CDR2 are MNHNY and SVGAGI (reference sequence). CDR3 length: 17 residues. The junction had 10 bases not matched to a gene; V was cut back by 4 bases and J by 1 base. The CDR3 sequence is CASSFGDSRVSNQPQHF. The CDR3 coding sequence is TGTGCCAGCAGTTTCGGGGACAGCCGGGTCAGCAATCAGCCCCAGCATTTT.

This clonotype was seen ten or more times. The CDR3 is CASSLAIGGSEAFF. The CDR3 coding sequence is TGTGCCAGCAGCTTAGCGATTGGGGGGAGTGAAGCTTTCTTT. The rearrangement joins TRBV7-9 to TRBJ1-1, with D perhaps matching TRBD1 (5 bases). Trimming removed 0 bases from V and 7 bases from J, with 12 bases in between. This CDR3 is built from 14 residues. Looked up from germline, CDR1 is SEHNR and CDR2 is FQNEAQ (reference sequence). Based on the CDR3 plus reference TRBV7-9 and TRBJ1-1, the full variable domain is DTGVSQNPRHKITKRGQNVTFRCDPISEHNRLYWYRQTLGQGPEFLTYFQNEAQLEKSRLLSDRFSAERPKGSFSTLEIQRTEQGDSAMYLCASSLAIGGSEAFFGQGTRLTVV.

CDR3 in DNA: TGCAGTGCTAGAGGAGTCCCTAGCGGGAAGGAAAACATTCAGTACTTC. This gives the protein CSARGVPSGKENIQYF. The chain is built from TRBV20-1 and TRBJ2-4; 9 nucleotides match TRBD2. In germline, CDR1 is DFQATT, CDR2 SNEGSKA (reference sequence). The CDR3 is 16 amino acids. Unmatched junction bases numbered 9, after V lost 1 base and J lost 5 bases.